Shown below are 28 T cell receptor beta chains from a single sample sequenced in a study of T-cell reconstitution after alpha-beta-depleted transplantation in children. The TCRbeta library was prepared with unique molecular identifiers. MiXCR, applied by TCRdb to the PCR reads, yields one record per CDR3 protein. The sample gives around 480,000 distinct CDR3 sequences, about 31% of which show up once; more than 2% is in the top ten. The sequenced sample was PBMCs from the stem cell graft donor, obtained from the stem cell graft. All receptors derive from a human donor who donated a stem cell graft to a child with aplastic anemia.

This rearrangement joins TRBV7-2 to TRBJ2-3, with TRBD1 identical over 12 bases. This CDR3 is 16 amino acids long. The germline CDR1 and CDR2 sequences are SGHTA and FQGNSA. The J segment lost 5 bases and the V segment lost 6 bases, leaving 9 bases of the junction unmatched. Written as DNA, the CDR3 is TGTGCCAGCAGATCCCCGGGACAGGGGGCAGAAGATACGCAGTATTTT. This encodes CASRSPGQGAEDTQYF.

This clonotype was observed a single time. V and J are TRBV18 and TRBJ2-5; D is unclear. Germline V gene sequence: CDR1 KGHSH, CDR2 LQKENI. Between the trimmed V and J ends, which lost 2 bases and 5 bases, there was a span of 9 bases. The CDR3 loop spans 13 amino acids. This CDR3 is CASSPGIGETQYF. In nucleotides, the CDR3 is TGTGCCAGCTCACCAGGGATCGGGGAGACCCAGTACTTC.

This clonotype was counted once. This sequence joins TRBV5-1 and TRBJ1-4; D call uncertain. This CDR3 spans 15 amino acids. Between the trimmed V and J ends, which lost 1 base and 6 bases, there was a span of 13 bases. Germline lookup yields CDR1 SGHRS and CDR2 YFSETQ. The CDR3 sequence: CASSLSSGLYEKLFF. The DNA for the CDR3 is TGCGCCAGCAGCTTGTCGTCCGGGTTGTATGAAAAACTGTTTTTT. The variable domain in full, with the rest retrieved from reference TRBV5-1 and TRBJ1-4, is KAGVTQTPRYLIKTRGQQVTLSCSPISGHRSVSWYQQTPGQGLQFLFEYFSETQRNKGNFPGRFSGRQFSNSRSEMNVSTLELGDSALYLCASSLSSGLYEKLFFGSGTQLSVL.

In its sample, this clonotype was seen a few times. The CDR3 DNA is TGTGCCAGCAGTTTCGGACAGCGTAACTATGGCTACACCTTC. Protein sequence: CASSFGQRNYGYTF. The V and J genes are TRBV12-3 or TRBV12-4 and TRBJ1-2; tentatively, D is TRBD1 (6 bases). The CDR3 extends over 14 amino acids. V lost 3 bases and J 1 base, leaving 9 bases between the germline ends.

This clonotype was found a few times. The rearrangement uses TRBV25-1 and TRBJ2-7, with 10 bases identical to TRBD1. The germline CDR1 and CDR2 sequences are MGHDK and SYGVNS. The CDR3 is 14 amino acids. After removal of 1 base from V and 8 bases from J, the junction contained 5 bases not matched to a gene. CDR3 residues: CASSESGTGAKQYV. CDR3 nucleotide sequence: TGTGCCAGCAGTGAATCCGGGACAGGGGCAAAGCAGTACGTC.

The chain employs TRBV6-1 and TRBJ2-7, with 10 bases identical to TRBD2. V was clipped by 6 bases and J by 10 bases; unmatched bases: 15. The CDR3 spans 15 residues. Germline values: CDR1 MNHNS, CDR2 SASEGT. CDR3 in DNA: TGTGCCAGCAGCAACAGGGTAATGGCTAGCGGGAGACAGTACTTC. Translating it yields CASSNRVMASGRQYF.

The gene calls are TRBV30 and TRBJ1-5; D is unresolved. Deletions cut 0 bases from V and 6 bases from J, with 12 bases between. CDR1 is GTSNPN and CDR2 is SVGIG in the germline V gene (reference sequence). This CDR3 has 14 amino acids. DNA of the CDR3: TGTGCCTGGAGTGTACAATCACGAAGTCAGCCCCAGCATTTT. As protein: CAWSVQSRSQPQHF.

The chain is built from TRBV4-3 and TRBJ2-7; perhaps TRBD2 as D (6 bases). CDR1 is LGHNA, CDR2 YSLEER, per germline. The germline V and J ends were trimmed by 0 bases and 3 bases, with 12 bases remaining between them. The CDR3 runs 15 residues. The DNA for the CDR3 is TGCGCCAGCAGCCAAGAAGTTGCGGGGATCTACGAGCAGTACTTC. Encoded protein: CASSQEVAGIYEQYF.

This clonotype was counted between two and nine times. The chain recombines TRBV20-1 with TRBJ1-5, with D hard to call. Germline loops: CDR1 DFQATT, CDR2 SNEGSKA (reference sequence). Trimming took 4 bases from V and 6 from J, leaving 13 bases between them. The CDR3 contains 13 residues. In nucleotides, the CDR3 is TGCAGTGCTAACGCTGATCCGGGTCAGCCCCAGCATTTT. Its translation: CSANADPGQPQHF.

This clonotype was counted only a few times. This rearrangement joins TRBV6-1 to TRBJ1-1, with TRBD1 matching over 11 bases. This CDR3 has 16 residues. Germline V gene sequence: CDR1 MNHNS, CDR2 SASEGT. V shed 6 bases, J shed 2 bases, and the junction held 8 bases outside the gene matches. CDR3 DNA sequence: TGTGCCAGCAGGTCGGACAGGGGGCCTTTCAACACTGAAGCTTTCTTT. Translated: CASRSDRGPFNTEAFF.

The V gene is TRBV7-2, the J gene TRBJ2-3; D is unclear. V was clipped by 1 base and J by 1 base, with 12 bases between them. There are 16 residues in the CDR3. Germline V gene lookup returns CDR1 SGHTA and CDR2 FQGNSA. This chain's CDR3 is CASSLGPRLGTDTQYF. CDR3 DNA: TGTGCCAGCAGCTTAGGACCGAGACTGGGCACAGATACGCAGTATTTT.

The rearrangement uses TRBV7-9 and TRBJ1-2; 10 bases line up with TRBD1. The CDR3 is 15 residues long. With 5 bases clipped from V and 7 bases from J, the junction kept 10 bases outside the gene matches. The germline V gene has CDR1 SEHNR and CDR2 FQNEAQ (reference sequence). The CDR3 nucleotides read TGTGCCAGCAGCCGCCTCCGACAGGGGGCGGTTGGCTACACCTTC. This gives the protein CASSRLRQGAVGYTF.

This rearrangement joins TRBV6-4 to TRBJ1-5; D not certain. Germline-derived CDR1 and CDR2 are MRHNA and SNTAGT. Trimming took off 5 bases at V and 1 base at J, with 12 bases between the two ends. The CDR3 contains 15 residues. CDR3 in amino acids: CASSTTPGSNQPQHF. CDR3 DNA sequence: TGTGCCAGCAGTACTACCCCCGGAAGCAATCAGCCCCAGCATTTT.

This clonotype has a handful of counts. The chain has TRBV6-1 and TRBJ2-7; 7 bases fit TRBD2. The CDR3 loop spans 15 amino acids. Germline CDR1 reads MNHNS; CDR2 reads SASEGT. Trimming removed 6 bases from V and 6 bases from J; junction bases left unmatched: 14. In nucleotides, the CDR3 is TGTGCCAGCAGATTGATAGCGGGTCCTCCGGGCGAGCAGTACTTC. Encoded protein: CASRLIAGPPGEQYF.

Note on this clonotype: This could be a read error, since a much larger clone is one nucleotide away. The rearrangement uses TRBV9 and TRBJ1-2, with TRBD1 matching 7 bases. The CDR3 spans 13 residues. Germline V gene data show CDR1 as SGDLS and CDR2 as YYNGEE. With V trimmed by 4 bases and J by 4 bases, 4 bases remained unmatched. The CDR3 region is CASSQQGSYGYTF. CDR3 nucleotides: TGTGCCAGCAGCCAACAGGGGAGCTATGGCTACACCTTC. Combining the CDR3 with reference TRBV9 and TRBJ1-2 gives the whole variable domain DSGVTQTPKHLITATGQRVTLRCSPRSGDLSVYWYQQSLDQGLQFLIQYYNGEERAKGNILERFSAQQFPDLHSELNLSSLELGDSALYFCASSQQGSYGYTFGSGTRLTVV.

The chain combines TRBV15 with TRBJ1-1; D gene uncertain. Germline CDR1 reads LNHNV; CDR2 reads YYDKDF (reference sequence). This CDR3 has 13 amino acids. The ends were cut back, 0 bases at V and 7 bases at J, with 9 bases in the middle. The CDR3 sequence is CATSRDAGREAFF. CDR3 in DNA: TGTGCCACCAGCAGAGATGCAGGACGTGAAGCTTTCTTT.

CDR3 nucleotide sequence: TGTGCCAGCAGTTATAAATCTAACAGGGGGCCGGCGTGGGGCTACACCTTC. Residues: CASSYKSNRGPAWGYTF. The chain has TRBV28 and TRBJ1-2; TRBD1 matches at 9 bases. CDR3 length: 17 amino acids. The V and J ends lost 4 bases and 8 bases, in that order; junction bases with no gene match: 17. Germline loops: CDR1 MDHEN, CDR2 SYDVKM.

V and J are TRBV2 and TRBJ1-5; possible D gene TRBD1, 5 bases. V lost 4 bases and J 0 bases, leaving 31 bases between the germline ends. CDR1 and CDR2 from the germline V gene are SNHLY and FYNNEI. The CDR3 has 22 residues. CDR3 loop: CASSGERQSRLWRAHSNQPQHF. DNA of the CDR3: TGTGCCAGCAGTGGGGAGAGACAGTCCAGACTGTGGAGGGCCCATAGCAATCAGCCCCAGCATTTT.

This chain links TRBV19 with TRBJ2-4; 8 bases agree with TRBD1. CDR1 is LNHDA, CDR2 SQIVND, per germline (reference sequence). The V segment lost 5 bases and the J segment 3 bases; nucleotides outside the gene matches: 6. The CDR3 runs to 15 residues. CDR3 region: CASSSRGTGKNIQYF. CDR3 bases: TGTGCCAGTAGTTCTCGGGGGACAGGCAAAAACATTCAGTACTTC.

This chain connects TRBV15 to TRBJ1-1, with D unclear. The CDR3 is 14 residues long. Germline V gene sequence: CDR1 LNHNV, CDR2 YYDKDF (reference sequence). V was trimmed by 0 bases and J by 3 bases, leaving 8 bases between them. The CDR3 here is CATSRDGRDTEAFF. The CDR3 DNA sequence: TGTGCCACCAGCAGAGATGGACGGGACACTGAAGCTTTCTTT.

This clonotype turned up a few times. The chain recombines TRBV19 with TRBJ2-1; D unclear. The CDR3 has 13 residues. V was clipped by 3 bases and J by 4 bases, with 7 bases between them. Germline lookup yields CDR1 LNHDA and CDR2 SQIVND (reference sequence). The CDR3 DNA reads TGTGCCAGTAGTATTTTCACTTACAATGAGCAGTTCTTC. This translates into CASSIFTYNEQFF.

The chain recombines TRBV25-1 with TRBJ1-5; the D gene is possibly TRBD1 (5 bases). The CDR3 is made up of 17 amino acids. Germline CDR1 MGHDK, CDR2 SYGVNS. The V end lost 0 bases, the J end lost 2 bases, and 14 bases lay between the germline ends. CDR3 loop: CASSEYSGGDGNQPQHF. CDR3 bases: TGTGCCAGCAGTGAATATTCTGGAGGGGATGGCAATCAGCCCCAGCATTTT.

This clonotype was observed a handful of times. This chain links TRBV7-8 with TRBJ2-1; possible D gene TRBD2, 5 bases. Trimming pared 1 base from V and 4 bases from J, leaving 8 bases between. Germline V gives CDR1 SGHVS, CDR2 FQNEAQ. The CDR3 consists of 14 residues. CDR3 bases: TGTGCCAGCAGCTTAGAACGGGGTTACAATGAGCAGTTCTTC. Its protein is CASSLERGYNEQFF.

This chain joins TRBV6-1 and TRBJ2-1; unclear D gene. The CDR3 is 15 amino acids. V dropped 6 bases and J dropped 2 bases, with 14 bases sitting between them. CDR1 is MNHNS and CDR2 is SASEGT in the germline V gene. This CDR3 is CASRAGVGTYNEQFF. In DNA form, the CDR3 reads TGTGCCAGCAGGGCCGGCGTGGGAACCTACAATGAGCAGTTCTTC.

This clonotype has just a few counts. The genes are TRBV20-1 and TRBJ2-3; 14 nucleotides agree with TRBD2. Trimming cost V 6 bases and J 6 bases; bases outside gene matches: 8. The CDR3 has 15 amino acids. Germline V CDR1 and CDR2: DFQATT, SNEGSKA (reference sequence). For the CDR3, the DNA is TGCAGTGCGAGATGGACTAGCGGGAGGTCTGATACGCAGTATTTT. It translates to CSARWTSGRSDTQYF.

The rearrangement joins TRBV7-2 to TRBJ2-5; D may be TRBD2 (7 bases). Trimming removed 2 bases at V and 5 bases at J, with 18 bases between. The germline V gene has CDR1 SGHTA and CDR2 FQGNSA. The CDR3 spans 16 residues. The CDR3 DNA follows: TGTGCCAGCAGCTTAAGGGGGGCGGGAGTAGGGGAGACCCAGTACTTC. This sequence encodes CASSLRGAGVGETQYF.

The CDR3: CASRQAVQETQYF. The CDR3 coding sequence is TGTGCCAGCAGGCAAGCGGTCCAAGAGACCCAGTACTTC. This chain connects TRBV27 to TRBJ2-5; possible D gene TRBD2, 5 bases. The CDR3 totals 13 residues. The germline gives CDR1 MNHEY, CDR2 SMNVEV (reference sequence). Trimming cost V 6 bases and J 1 base, with 9 bases left between them.

The chain joins TRBV9 to TRBJ1-2, with a tentative D call TRBD1 (6 bases). V lost 2 bases to trimming and J lost 7 bases, with 18 bases between them. There are 15 residues in the CDR3. The germline gives CDR1 SGDLS, CDR2 YYNGEE. The CDR3 DNA sequence: TGTGCCAGCAGCGTGGCAGGGGAAGGCTTCGGTGGCTACACCTTC. It translates to CASSVAGEGFGGYTF.